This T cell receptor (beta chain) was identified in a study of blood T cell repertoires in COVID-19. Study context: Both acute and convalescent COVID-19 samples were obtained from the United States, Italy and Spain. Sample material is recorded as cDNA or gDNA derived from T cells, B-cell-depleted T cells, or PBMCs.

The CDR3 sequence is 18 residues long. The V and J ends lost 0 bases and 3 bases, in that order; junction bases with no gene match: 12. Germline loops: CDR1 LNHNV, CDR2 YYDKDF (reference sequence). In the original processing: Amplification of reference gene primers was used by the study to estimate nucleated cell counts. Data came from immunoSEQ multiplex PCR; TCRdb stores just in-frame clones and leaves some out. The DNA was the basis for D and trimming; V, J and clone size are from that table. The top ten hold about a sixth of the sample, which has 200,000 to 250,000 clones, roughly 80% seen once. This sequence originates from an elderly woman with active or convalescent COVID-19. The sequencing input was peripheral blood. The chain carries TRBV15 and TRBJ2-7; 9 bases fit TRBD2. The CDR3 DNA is TGTGCCACCAGCAGAGATAGTCTAGCGGGGTCTGGGGGCTACGAGCAGTACTTC. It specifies CATSRDSLAGSGGYEQYF.